This T cell receptor beta chain was observed in a study of T cells expressing NK-cell markers. General observations from the study: The CD3+CD56-NKG2C+ fraction of a handful of donors was also led by these clonotypes.

TCRdb reprocessed the 5' RACE reads, with one entry per CDR3 protein and no DNA. The listing contains roughly 280,000 distinct CDR3 sequences. Turning to this clonotype: Its specificity is unknown.

This TCR came from a young man in good health. Source material: blood T cells: a sorted CD56 or NKG2C T cell subset, CD4+ or CD8+ T cells, or bulk PBMC T cells (not recorded which).

The CDR3 sequence is CASSHGTSDTDTQYF. The chain has TRBV6-5 and TRBJ2-3; the D gene TCRdb calls, TRBD2, cannot be checked with no DNA. CDR1 is MNHEY, CDR2 SVGAGI, per germline. The CDR3 is 15 residues long.